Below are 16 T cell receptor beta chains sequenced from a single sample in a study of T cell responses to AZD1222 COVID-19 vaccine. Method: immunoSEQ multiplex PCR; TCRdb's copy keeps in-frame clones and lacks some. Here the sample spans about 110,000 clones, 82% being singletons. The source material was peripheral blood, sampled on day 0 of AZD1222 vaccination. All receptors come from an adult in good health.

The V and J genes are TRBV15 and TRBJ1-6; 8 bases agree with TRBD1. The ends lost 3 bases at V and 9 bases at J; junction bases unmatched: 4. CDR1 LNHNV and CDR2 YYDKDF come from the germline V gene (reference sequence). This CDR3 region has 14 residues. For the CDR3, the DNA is TGTGCCACCAGCAGGTCGACAGGGGTTTCACCCCTCCACTTT. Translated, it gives CATSRSTGVSPLHF.

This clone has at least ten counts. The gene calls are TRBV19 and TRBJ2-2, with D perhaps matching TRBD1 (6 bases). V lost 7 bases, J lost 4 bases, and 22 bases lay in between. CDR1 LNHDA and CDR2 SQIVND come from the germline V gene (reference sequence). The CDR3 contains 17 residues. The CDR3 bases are TGTGCCAGTACCTCGAAAATCACAGGGTTGGGCACCGGGGAGCTGTTTTTT. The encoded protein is CASTSKITGLGTGELFF.

This CDR3 is CASSLGQEQYF. In DNA, the CDR3 is TGTGCCAGCAGCTTGGGACAGGAGCAGTACTTC. V usage is TRBV7-2 and J usage is TRBJ2-7; 7 positions agree with TRBD1. The trim removed 3 bases at V and 7 bases at J, leaving 0 bases unmatched. The CDR3 is made up of 11 amino acids. Germline V gives CDR1 SGHTA, CDR2 FQGNSA.

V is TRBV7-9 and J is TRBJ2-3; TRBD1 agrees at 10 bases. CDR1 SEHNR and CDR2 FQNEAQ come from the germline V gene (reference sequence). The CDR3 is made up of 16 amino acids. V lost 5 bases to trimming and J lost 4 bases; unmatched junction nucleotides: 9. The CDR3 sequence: CASSPTGTGDSDTQYF. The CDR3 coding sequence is TGTGCCAGCAGCCCCACCGGGACAGGGGATTCAGATACGCAGTATTTT. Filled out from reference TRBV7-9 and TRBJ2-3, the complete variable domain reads DTGVSQNPRHKITKRGQNVTFRCDPISEHNRLYWYRQTLGQGPEFLTYFQNEAQLEKSRLLSDRFSAERPKGSFSTLEIQRTEQGDSAMYLCASSPTGTGDSDTQYFGPGTRLTVL.

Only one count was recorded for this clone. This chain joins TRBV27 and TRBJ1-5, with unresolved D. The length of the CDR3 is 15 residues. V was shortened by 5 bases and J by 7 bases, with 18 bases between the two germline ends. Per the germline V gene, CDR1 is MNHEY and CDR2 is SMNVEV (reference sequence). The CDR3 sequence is CASSLEAIFTQPQHF. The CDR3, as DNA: TGTGCCAGCAGTCTAGAGGCGATCTTCACCCAGCCCCAGCATTTT.

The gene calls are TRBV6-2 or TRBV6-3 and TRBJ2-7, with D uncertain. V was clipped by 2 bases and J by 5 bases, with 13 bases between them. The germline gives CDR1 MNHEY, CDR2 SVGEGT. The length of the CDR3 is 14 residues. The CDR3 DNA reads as TGTGCCAGCAGTTACGAGATCGGGTATGACGAGCAGTACTTC. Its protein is CASSYEIGYDEQYF.

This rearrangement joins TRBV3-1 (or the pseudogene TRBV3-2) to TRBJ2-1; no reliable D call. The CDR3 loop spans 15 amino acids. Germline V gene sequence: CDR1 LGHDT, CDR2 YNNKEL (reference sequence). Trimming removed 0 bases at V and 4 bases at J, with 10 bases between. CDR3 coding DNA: TGTGCCAGCAGCCAAGACAGCGCAACTTACAATGAGCAGTTCTTC. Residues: CASSQDSATYNEQFF.

The DNA for the CDR3 is TGTGCCAGCAGCCAAGATCGATGGTCTTTTCAAGGACAGGGGGCGGTCGAGCAGTACTTC. It translates to CASSQDRWSFQGQGAVEQYF. The V gene is TRBV3-1 (or the pseudogene TRBV3-2), the J gene TRBJ2-7; 11 bases align to TRBD1. Germline CDR1 LGHDT, CDR2 YNNKEL (reference sequence). J lost 6 bases, V lost 0 bases, and 19 bases had no gene match. The CDR3 sequence is 20 residues long.

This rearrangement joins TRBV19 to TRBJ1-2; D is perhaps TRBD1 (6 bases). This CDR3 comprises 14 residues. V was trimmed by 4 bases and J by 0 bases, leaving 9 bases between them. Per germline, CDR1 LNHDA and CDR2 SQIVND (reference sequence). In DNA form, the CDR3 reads TGTGCCAGTAGTACGGGGGACACTAACTATGGCTACACCTTC. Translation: CASSTGDTNYGYTF.

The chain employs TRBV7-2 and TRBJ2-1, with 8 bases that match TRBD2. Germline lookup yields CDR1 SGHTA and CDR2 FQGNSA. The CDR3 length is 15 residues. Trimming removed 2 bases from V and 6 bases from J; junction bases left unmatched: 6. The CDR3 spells CASSLYAGGLNEQFF. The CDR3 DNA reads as TGTGCCAGCAGCTTATATGCGGGGGGACTCAATGAGCAGTTCTTC.

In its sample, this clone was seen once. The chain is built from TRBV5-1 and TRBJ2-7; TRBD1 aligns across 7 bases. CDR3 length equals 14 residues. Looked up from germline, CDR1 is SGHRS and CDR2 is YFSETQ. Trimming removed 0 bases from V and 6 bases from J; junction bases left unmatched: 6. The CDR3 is CASSLGQGSREQYF. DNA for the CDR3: TGCGCCAGCAGCTTGGGACAGGGTTCTCGCGAGCAGTACTTC.

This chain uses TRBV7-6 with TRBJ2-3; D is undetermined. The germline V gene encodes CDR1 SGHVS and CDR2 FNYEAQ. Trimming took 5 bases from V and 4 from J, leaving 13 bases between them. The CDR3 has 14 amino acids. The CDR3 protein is CASSPRLVADTQYF. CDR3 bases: TGTGCCAGCAGCCCCCGCCTCGTGGCAGATACGCAGTATTTT.

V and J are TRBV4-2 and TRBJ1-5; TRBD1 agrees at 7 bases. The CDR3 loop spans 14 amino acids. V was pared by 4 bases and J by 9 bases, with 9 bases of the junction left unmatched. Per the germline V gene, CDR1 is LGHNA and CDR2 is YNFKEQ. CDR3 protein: CASSLTGDSRPQHF. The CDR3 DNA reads TGTGCCAGCAGCCTCACCGGGGACAGCCGGCCCCAGCATTTT.

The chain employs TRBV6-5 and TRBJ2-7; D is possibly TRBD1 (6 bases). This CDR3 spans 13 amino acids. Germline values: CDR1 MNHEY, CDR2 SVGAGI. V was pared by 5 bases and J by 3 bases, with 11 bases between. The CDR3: CASSTGQRYEQYF. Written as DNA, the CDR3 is TGTGCCAGCAGTACGGGACAACGCTACGAGCAGTACTTC.

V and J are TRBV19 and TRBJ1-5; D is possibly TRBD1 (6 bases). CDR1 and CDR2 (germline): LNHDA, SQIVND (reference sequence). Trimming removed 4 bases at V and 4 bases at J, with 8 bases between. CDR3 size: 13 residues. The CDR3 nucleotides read TGTGCCAGTAGTACCCAGGGGAATCAGCCCCAGCATTTT. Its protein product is CASSTQGNQPQHF.

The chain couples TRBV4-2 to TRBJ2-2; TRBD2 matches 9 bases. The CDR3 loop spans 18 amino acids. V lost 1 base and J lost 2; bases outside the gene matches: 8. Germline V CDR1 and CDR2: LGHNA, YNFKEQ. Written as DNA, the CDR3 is TGTGCCAGCAGCCAAGTCTTAGGGGGACTAGCTAACACCGGGGAGCTGTTTTTT. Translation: CASSQVLGGLANTGELFF.